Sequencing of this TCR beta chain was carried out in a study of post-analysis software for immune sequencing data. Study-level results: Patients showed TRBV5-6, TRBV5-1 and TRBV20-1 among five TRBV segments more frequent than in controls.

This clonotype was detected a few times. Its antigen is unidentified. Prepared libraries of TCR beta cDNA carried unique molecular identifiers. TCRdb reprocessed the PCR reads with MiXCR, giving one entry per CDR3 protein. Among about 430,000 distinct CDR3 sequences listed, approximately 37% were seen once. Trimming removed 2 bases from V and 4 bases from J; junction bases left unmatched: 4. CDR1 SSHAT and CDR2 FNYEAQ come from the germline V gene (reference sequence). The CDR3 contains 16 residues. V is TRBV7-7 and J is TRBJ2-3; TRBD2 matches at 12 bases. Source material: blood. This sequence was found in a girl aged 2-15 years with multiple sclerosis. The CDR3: CASSLTPSGGADTQYF. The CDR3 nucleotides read TGTGCCAGCAGCTTAACTCCTAGCGGGGGGGCAGATACGCAGTATTTT. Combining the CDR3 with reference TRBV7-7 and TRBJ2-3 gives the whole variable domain GAGVSQSPRYKVTKRGQDVTLRCDPISSHATLYWYQQALGQGPEFLTYFNYEAQPDKSGLPSDRFSAERPEGSISTLTIQRTEQRDSAMYRCASSLTPSGGADTQYFGPGTRLTVL.